This T cell receptor (beta chain) is from a study of T cells expressing NK-cell markers. The overall study: Repertoire data for TCR beta were derived from sorted T cells (CD3+CD56+NKG2C+, CD3+CD56+NKG2C- and CD3+CD56-NKG2C+).

Template switching by 5'RACE with UMIs generated the TCR beta cDNA. Reanalyzing the 5' RACE reads, TCRdb keeps one entry per CDR3 protein, without DNA. This sample's clone table lists about 21,000 distinct CDR3 sequences. Findings of the study overall: Six or seven donors carried dominant NKG2C+ clonotypes that made up about 1.0-8% of their CD8+ T cells.

The germline V gene has CDR1 SGHRS and CDR2 YFSETQ. CDR3 size: 15 residues. On this clonotype: Antigen unknown.

The TCR originated in a man aged 18 to 70 in good health. This chain uses TRBV5-1 with TRBJ2-7; checking the TCRdb D call of TRBD1 is not possible without DNA. Material for sequencing was blood T cells: a sorted CD56 or NKG2C T cell subset, CD4+ or CD8+ T cells, or bulk PBMC T cells (not recorded which). The CDR3 loop is CASSEWTGGLDEQYF.